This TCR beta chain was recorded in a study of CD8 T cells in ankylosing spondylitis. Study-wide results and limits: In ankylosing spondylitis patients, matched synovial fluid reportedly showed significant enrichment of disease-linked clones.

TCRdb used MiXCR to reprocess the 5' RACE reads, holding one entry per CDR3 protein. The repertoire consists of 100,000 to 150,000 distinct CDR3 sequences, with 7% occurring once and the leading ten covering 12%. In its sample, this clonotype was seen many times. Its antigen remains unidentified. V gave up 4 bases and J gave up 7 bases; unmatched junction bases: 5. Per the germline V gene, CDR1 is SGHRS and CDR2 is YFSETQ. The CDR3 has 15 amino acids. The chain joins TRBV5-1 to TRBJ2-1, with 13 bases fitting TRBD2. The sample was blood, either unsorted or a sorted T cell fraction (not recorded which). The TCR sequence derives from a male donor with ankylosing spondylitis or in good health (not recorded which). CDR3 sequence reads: CASSARTSGRNEQFF. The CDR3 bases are TGCGCCAGCAGCGCCCGGACTAGCGGGAGAAATGAGCAGTTCTTC.